These 7 T cell receptor beta chains were all obtained from the same sample, sequenced in a study of immune evolution from preneoplasia to lung adenocarcinoma. Libraries were prepared by immunoSEQ multiplex PCR; TCRdb keeps only in-frame clonotypes and omits some of them. The table includes approximately 2,500 clones, roughly four fifths detected once. The specimen sequenced was FFPE adjacent normal lung tissue. The receptors come from a person at least 80 years old with lung adenocarcinoma.

This chain joins TRBV6-1 and TRBJ2-1; the D is unclear. V gave up 6 bases and J gave up 10 bases, with 16 bases separating them. This CDR3 contains 13 residues. Germline V lookup: CDR1 MNHNS, CDR2 SASEGT. CDR3 coding DNA: TGTGCCAGCAGCGCAACTCCCGCCGTAGAGCAGTTCTTC. It translates to CASSATPAVEQFF.

This clone was seen just once. The V and J genes are TRBV9 and TRBJ1-1; the match to TRBD1 covers 12 bases. The CDR3 extends over 18 amino acids. V lost 3 bases and J lost 6; bases outside the gene matches: 15. CDR1 and CDR2 from the germline V gene are SGDLS and YYNGEE. CDR3 residues: CASSATGTGGAKNPEAFF. Written as DNA, the CDR3 is TGTGCCAGCAGCGCAACCGGGACAGGGGGCGCAAAGAATCCTGAAGCTTTCTTT.

The chain is built from TRBV7-2 and TRBJ1-5; D unclear. Germline V lookup: CDR1 SGHTA, CDR2 FQGNSA. This CDR3 spans 14 amino acids. Trimming took 1 base from V and 0 from J, leaving 4 bases between them. CDR3 in amino acids: CASSLENSNQPQHF. DNA for the CDR3: TGTGCCAGCAGCTTAGAAAATAGCAATCAGCCCCAGCATTTT.

The chain is built from TRBV29-1 and TRBJ1-4; TRBD1 matches 9 bases. Germline V lookup: CDR1 SQVTM, CDR2 ANQGSEA. The trim removed 7 bases at V and 6 bases at J, leaving 3 bases unmatched. This CDR3 spans 12 amino acids. The CDR3 bases are TGCAGCGCGAGGGACAGGGATGAAAAACTGTTTTTT. Its translation: CSARDRDEKLFF.

The J gene is TRBJ1-4, the V gene TRBV29-1, with TRBD1 identical over 8 bases. Germline V lookup: CDR1 SQVTM, CDR2 ANQGSEA. The trim removed 5 bases at V and 8 bases at J, leaving 7 bases unmatched. This CDR3 spans 13 amino acids. CDR3 amino acids: CSVYGQGGEKLFF. CDR3 nucleotide sequence: TGCAGCGTTTATGGACAGGGAGGGGAAAAACTGTTTTTT.

The chain has TRBV5-4 and TRBJ2-4, with 8 bases matching TRBD1. Germline CDR1 SGHNT, CDR2 YYREEE (reference sequence). V was clipped by 4 bases and J by 8 bases; unmatched bases: 8. The CDR3 covers 14 residues. CDR3 protein: CASSTGGEGDIQYF. The CDR3 DNA is TGTGCCAGCAGCACAGGGGGTGAAGGGGACATTCAGTACTTC.

The chain recombines TRBV7-2 with TRBJ2-7; unclear D gene. V lost 3 bases to trimming and J lost 8 bases, with 17 bases between them. The CDR3 sequence is 14 residues long. Germline CDR1 SGHTA, CDR2 FQGNSA. For the CDR3, the DNA is TGTGCCAGCAGCTTGGGTCCCCCCGGGTCCAAGCAGTACTTC. Translating it yields CASSLGPPGSKQYF.